This T cell receptor beta chain came from a study of OX40 agonist ivuxolimab in advanced cancers. Remarks on this clone: The antigen is not known.

Clones were sequenced by immunoSEQ multiplex PCR, and TCRdb holds only the in-frame ones, with some missing. The table shows tens of thousands of clones, with about 92% occurring only once. Findings and caveats of the study: Those patients achieving a partial response at 0.1-3.0 mg/kg showed among the lowest clonal expansion.

V shed 6 bases and J shed 2 bases, with 23 bases lying between them. In germline, CDR1 is SGHDT, CDR2 YYEEEE. There are 17 residues in the CDR3. The rearrangement uses TRBV5-6 and TRBJ2-5; maybe TRBD2 (6 bases). Source: CD4+ or CD8+ T cells sorted from blood, taken in a trial of the OX40 agonist ivuxolimab. The clonotype comes from an adult with an advanced solid tumor such as melanoma, head and neck, liver or kidney cancer. The CDR3 DNA reads as TGTGCCAGCACCGAAACCGGGACCTGGGGGGTTCAAGAGACCCAGTACTTC. Translating it yields CASTETGTWGVQETQYF. The full variable domain, in which reference TRBV5-6 and TRBJ2-5 provide the parts outside the CDR3, is DAGVTQSPTHLIKTRGQQVTLRCSPKSGHDTVSWYQQALGQGPQFIFQYYEEEERQRGNFPDRFSGHQFPNYSSELNVNALLLGDSALYLCASTETGTWGVQETQYFGPGTRLLVL.